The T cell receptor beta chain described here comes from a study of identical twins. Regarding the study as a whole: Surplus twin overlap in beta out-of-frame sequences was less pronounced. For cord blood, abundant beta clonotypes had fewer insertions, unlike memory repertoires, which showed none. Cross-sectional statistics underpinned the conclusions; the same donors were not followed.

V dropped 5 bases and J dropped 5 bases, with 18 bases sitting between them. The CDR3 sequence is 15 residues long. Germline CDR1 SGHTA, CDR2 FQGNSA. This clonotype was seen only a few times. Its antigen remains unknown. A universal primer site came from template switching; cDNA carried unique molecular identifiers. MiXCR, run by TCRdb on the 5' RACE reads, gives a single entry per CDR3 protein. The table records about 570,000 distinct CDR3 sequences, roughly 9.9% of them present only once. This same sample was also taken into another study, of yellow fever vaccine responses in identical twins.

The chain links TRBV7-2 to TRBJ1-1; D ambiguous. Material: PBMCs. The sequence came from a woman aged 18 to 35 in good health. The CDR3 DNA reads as TGTGCCAGCAGCGCTTGGAAGGGCACGGGAACTGAAGCTTTCTTT. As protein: CASSAWKGTGTEAFF.